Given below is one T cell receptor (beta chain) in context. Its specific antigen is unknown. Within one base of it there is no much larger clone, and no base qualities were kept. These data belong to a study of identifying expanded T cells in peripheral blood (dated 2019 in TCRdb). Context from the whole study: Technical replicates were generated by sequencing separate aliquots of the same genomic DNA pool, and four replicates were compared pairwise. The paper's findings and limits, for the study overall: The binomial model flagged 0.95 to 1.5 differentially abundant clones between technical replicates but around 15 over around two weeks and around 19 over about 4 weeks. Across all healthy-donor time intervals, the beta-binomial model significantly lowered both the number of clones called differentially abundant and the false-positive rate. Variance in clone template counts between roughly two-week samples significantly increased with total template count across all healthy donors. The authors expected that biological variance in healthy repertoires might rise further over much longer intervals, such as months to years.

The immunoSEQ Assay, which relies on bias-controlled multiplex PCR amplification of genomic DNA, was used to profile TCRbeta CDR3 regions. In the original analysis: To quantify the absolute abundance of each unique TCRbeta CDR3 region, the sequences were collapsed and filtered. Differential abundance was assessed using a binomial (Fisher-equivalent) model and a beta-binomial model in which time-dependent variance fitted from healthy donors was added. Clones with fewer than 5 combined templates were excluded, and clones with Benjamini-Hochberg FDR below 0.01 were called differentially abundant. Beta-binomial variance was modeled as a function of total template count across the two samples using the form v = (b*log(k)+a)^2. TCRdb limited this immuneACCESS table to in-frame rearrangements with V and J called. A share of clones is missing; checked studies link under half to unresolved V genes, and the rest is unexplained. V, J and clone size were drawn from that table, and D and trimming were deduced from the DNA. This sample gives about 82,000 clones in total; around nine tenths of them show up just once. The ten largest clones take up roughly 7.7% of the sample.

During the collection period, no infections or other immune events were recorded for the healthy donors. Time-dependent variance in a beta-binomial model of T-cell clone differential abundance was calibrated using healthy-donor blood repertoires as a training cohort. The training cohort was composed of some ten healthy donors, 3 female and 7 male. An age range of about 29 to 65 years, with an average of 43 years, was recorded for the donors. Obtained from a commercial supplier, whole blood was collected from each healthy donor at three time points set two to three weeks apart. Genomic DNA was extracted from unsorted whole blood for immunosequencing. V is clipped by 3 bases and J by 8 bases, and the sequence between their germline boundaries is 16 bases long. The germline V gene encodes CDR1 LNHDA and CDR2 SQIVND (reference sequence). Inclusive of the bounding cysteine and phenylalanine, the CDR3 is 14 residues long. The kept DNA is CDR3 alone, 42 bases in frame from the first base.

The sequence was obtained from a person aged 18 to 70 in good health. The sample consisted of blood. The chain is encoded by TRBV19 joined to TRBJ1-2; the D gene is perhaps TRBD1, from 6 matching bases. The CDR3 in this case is CASSIGETGWGYTF. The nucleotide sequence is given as TGTGCCAGTAGTATTGGGGAGACAGGCTGGGGCTACACCTTC.